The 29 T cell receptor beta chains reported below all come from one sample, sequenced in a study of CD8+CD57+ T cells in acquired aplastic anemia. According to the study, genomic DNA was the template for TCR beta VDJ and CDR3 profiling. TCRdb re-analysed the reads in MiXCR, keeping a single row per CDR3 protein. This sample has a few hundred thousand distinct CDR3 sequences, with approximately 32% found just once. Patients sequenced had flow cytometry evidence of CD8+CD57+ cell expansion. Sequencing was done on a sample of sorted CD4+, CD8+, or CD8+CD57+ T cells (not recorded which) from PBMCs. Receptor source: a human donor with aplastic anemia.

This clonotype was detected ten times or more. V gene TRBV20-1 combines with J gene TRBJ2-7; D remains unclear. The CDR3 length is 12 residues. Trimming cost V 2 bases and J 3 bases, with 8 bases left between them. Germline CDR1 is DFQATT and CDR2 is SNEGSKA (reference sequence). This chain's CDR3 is CSARSDGYEQYF. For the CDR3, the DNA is TGCAGTGCTAGATCAGACGGCTACGAGCAGTACTTC.

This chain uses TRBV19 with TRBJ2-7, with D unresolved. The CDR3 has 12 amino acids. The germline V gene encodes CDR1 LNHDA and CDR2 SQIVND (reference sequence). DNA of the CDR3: TGTGCTAGTGGGGTAGCCGCCGGAGAGCAGTACTTC. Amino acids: CASGVAAGEQYF.

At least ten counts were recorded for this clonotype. CDR3 region: CSVTANTEAFF. The CDR3 DNA is TGCAGTGTGACGGCTAACACTGAAGCTTTCTTT. The chain carries TRBV20-1 and TRBJ1-1; D uncertain. The germline V gene encodes CDR1 DFQATT and CDR2 SNEGSKA (reference sequence). The CDR3 consists of 11 residues. V lost 7 bases, J lost 2 bases, and 8 bases lay in between.

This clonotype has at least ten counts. The CDR3 is CASSGYKSGSTDTQYF. The DNA of the CDR3 is TGTGCCAGCAGCGGATACAAAAGCGGAAGCACAGATACGCAGTATTTT. V and J are TRBV9 and TRBJ2-3, with D possibly being TRBD2 (5 bases). V lost 3 bases to trimming and J lost 0 bases, with 14 bases between them. The CDR3 runs 16 residues. Looked up from germline, CDR1 is SGDLS and CDR2 is YYNGEE.

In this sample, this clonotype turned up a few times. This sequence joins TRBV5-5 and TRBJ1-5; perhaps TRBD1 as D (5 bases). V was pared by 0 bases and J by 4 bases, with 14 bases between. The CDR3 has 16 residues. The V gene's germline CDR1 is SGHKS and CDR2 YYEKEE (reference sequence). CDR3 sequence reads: CASSLGGAIRNQPQHF. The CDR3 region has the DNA TGTGCCAGCAGCTTGGGTGGGGCAATTAGGAATCAGCCCCAGCATTTT. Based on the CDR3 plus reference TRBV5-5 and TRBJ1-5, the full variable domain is DAGVTQSPTHLIKTRGQQVTLRCSPISGHKSVSWYQQVLGQGPQFIFQYYEKEERGRGNFPDRFSARQFPNYSSELNVNALLLGDSALYLCASSLGGAIRNQPQHFGDGTRLSIL.

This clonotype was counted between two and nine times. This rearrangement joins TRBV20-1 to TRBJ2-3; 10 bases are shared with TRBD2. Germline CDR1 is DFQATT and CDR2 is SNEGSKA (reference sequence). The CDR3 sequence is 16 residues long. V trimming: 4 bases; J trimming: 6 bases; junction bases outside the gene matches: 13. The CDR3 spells CSATAGASGRWDTQYF. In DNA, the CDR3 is TGCAGTGCTACCGCCGGGGCTAGCGGGAGATGGGATACGCAGTATTTT.

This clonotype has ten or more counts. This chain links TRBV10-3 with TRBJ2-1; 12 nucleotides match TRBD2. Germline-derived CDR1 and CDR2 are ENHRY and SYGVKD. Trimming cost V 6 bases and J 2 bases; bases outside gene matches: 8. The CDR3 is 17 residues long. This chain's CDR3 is CAISLLAGGTTYNEQFF. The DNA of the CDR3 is TGTGCCATCAGCTTGCTAGCGGGGGGGACGACCTACAATGAGCAGTTCTTC.

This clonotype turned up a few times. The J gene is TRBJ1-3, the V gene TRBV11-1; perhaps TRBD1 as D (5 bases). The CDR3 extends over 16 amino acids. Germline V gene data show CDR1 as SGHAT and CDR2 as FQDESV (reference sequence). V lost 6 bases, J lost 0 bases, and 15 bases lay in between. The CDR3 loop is CASRTSPGLSGNTIYF. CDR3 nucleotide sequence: TGTGCCAGCAGGACTAGTCCGGGACTCTCTGGAAACACCATATATTTT.

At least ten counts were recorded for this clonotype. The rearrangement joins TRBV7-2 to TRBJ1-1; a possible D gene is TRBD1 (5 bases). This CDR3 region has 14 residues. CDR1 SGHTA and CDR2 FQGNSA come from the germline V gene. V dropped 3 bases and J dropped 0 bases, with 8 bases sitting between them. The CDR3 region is CASSFGGLNTEAFF. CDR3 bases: TGTGCCAGCAGCTTTGGGGGTTTGAACACTGAAGCTTTCTTT. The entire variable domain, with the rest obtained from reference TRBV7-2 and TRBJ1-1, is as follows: GAGVSQSPSNKVTEKGKDVELRCDPISGHTALYWYRQSLGQGLEFLIYFQGNSAPDKSGLPSDRFSAERTGGSVSTLTIQRTQQEDSAVYLCASSFGGLNTEAFFGQGTRLTVV.

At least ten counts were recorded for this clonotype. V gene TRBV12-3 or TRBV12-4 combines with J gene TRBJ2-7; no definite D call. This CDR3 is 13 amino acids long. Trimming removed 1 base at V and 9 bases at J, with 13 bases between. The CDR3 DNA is TGTGCCAGCAGTTTAGGCCCTGCCTCGGTGCAGTACTTC. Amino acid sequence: CASSLGPASVQYF.

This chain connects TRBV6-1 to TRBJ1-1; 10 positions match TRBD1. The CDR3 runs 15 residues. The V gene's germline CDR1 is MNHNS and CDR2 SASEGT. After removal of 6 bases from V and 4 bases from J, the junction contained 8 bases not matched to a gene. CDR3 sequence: CASRLTGTGVTEAFF. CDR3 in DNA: TGTGCCAGCAGGCTAACCGGGACAGGGGTCACTGAAGCTTTCTTT.

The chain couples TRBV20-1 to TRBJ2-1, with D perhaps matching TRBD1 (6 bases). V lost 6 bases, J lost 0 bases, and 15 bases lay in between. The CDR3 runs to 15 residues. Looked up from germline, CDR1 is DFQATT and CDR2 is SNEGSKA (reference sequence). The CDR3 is CSASNTGCSYNEQFF. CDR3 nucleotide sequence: TGCAGTGCGTCGAACACAGGGTGCTCCTACAATGAGCAGTTCTTC.

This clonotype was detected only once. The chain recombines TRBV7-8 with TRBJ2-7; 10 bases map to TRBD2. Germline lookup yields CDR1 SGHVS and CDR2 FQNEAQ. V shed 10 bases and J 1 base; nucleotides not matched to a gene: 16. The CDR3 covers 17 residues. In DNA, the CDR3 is TGTGCCATCAGTGGGGATCATAGCGGGGGGACGTCCTACGAGCAGTACTTC. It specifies CAISGDHSGGTSYEQYF.

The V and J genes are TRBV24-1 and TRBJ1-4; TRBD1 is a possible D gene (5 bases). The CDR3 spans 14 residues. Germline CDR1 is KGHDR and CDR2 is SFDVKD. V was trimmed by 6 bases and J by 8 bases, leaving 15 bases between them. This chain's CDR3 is CATSLSRDAEKLFF. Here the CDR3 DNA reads TGTGCCACCAGTTTAAGCAGGGATGCAGAAAAACTGTTTTTT.

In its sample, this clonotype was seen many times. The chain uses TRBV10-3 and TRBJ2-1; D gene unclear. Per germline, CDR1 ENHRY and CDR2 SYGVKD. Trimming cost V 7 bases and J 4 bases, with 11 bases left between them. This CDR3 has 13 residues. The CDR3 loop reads CAIKGSSYNEQFF. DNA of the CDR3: TGTGCCATCAAGGGATCTTCATACAATGAGCAGTTCTTC.

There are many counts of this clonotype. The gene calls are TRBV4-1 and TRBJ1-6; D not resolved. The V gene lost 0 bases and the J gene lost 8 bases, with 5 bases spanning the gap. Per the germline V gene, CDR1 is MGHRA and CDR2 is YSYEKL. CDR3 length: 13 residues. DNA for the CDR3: TGCGCCAGCAGCCAAGAGTTCTATTCACCCCTCCACTTT. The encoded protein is CASSQEFYSPLHF.

The CDR3: CASSQGDRGESGYTF. CDR3 nucleotide sequence: TGTGCCAGCAGCCAAGGGGACAGGGGAGAAAGCGGCTACACCTTC. The chain has TRBV4-2 and TRBJ1-2; 10 nucleotides match TRBD1. CDR3 length: 15 residues. V lost 1 base to trimming and J lost 8 bases; unmatched junction nucleotides: 7. The germline V gene encodes CDR1 LGHNA and CDR2 YNFKEQ.

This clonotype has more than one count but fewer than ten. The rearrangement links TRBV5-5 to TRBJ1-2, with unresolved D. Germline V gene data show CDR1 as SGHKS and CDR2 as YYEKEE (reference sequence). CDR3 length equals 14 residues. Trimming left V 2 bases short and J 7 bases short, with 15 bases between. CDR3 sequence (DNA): TGTGCCAGCAGCTTTGAGGACTCCTCAAGTGGCTACACCTTC. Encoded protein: CASSFEDSSSGYTF.

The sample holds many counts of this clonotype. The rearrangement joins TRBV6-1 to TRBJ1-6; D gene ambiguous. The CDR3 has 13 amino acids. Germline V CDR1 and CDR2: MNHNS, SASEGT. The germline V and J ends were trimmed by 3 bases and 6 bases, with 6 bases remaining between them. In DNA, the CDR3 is TGTGCCAGCAGTGACAGGACTAATTCACCCCTCCACTTT. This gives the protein CASSDRTNSPLHF.

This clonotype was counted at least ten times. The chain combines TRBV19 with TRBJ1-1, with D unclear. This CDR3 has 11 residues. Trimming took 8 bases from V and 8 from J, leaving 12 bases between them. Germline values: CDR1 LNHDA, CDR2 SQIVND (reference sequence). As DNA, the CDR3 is TGTGCCAGTGGGATGAACCGAGAAGCTTTCTTT. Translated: CASGMNREAFF.

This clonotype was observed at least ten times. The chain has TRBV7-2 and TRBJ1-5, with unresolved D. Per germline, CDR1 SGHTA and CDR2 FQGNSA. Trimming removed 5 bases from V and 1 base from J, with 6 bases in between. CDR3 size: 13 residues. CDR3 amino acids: CASSPWSNQPQHF. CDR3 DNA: TGTGCCAGCAGCCCATGGAGCAATCAGCCCCAGCATTTT.

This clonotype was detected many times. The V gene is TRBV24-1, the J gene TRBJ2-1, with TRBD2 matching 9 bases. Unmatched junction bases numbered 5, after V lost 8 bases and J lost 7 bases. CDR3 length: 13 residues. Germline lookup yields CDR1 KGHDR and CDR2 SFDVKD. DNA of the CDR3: TGTGCCACCACTAGCGGGATACTAAATGAGCAGTTCTTC. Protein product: CATTSGILNEQFF.

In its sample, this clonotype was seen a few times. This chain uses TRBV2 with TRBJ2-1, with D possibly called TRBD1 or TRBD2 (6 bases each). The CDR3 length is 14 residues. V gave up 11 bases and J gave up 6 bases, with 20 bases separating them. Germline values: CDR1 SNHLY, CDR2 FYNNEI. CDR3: CACLLAEGGNEQFF. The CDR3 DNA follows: TGTGCCTGTCTCTTAGCGGAGGGGGGCAATGAGCAGTTCTTC. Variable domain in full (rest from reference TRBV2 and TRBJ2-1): EPEVTQTPSHQVTQMGQEVILRCVPISNHLYFYWYRQILGQKVEFLVSFYNNEISEKSEIFDDQFSVERPDGSNFTLKIRSTKLEDSAMYFCACLLAEGGNEQFFGPGTRLTVL.

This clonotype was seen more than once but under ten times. The CDR3 bases are TGTGCCAGCAGCCCTCCGGGGGTGGGGAGACATTCCGAGCAGTACTTC. It codes for CASSPPGVGRHSEQYF. The chain employs TRBV10-3 and TRBJ2-7; a weak D match, TRBD2 (6 bases). V lost 10 bases to trimming and J lost 6 bases, with 28 bases between them. This CDR3 contains 16 residues. CDR1 and CDR2 from the germline V gene are ENHRY and SYGVKD.

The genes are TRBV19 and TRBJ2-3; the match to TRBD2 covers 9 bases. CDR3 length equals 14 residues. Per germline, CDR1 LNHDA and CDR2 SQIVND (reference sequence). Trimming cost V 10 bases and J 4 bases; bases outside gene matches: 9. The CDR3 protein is CATTTSGHADTQYF. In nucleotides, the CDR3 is TGTGCCACCACGACTAGCGGCCACGCAGATACGCAGTATTTT.

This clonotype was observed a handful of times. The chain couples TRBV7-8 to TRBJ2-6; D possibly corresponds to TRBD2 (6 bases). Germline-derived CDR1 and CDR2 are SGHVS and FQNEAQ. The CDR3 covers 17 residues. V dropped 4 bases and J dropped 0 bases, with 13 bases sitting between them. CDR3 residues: CASSYPGLSSGANVLTF. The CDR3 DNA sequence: TGTGCCAGCAGCTACCCGGGACTCAGCTCTGGGGCCAACGTCCTGACTTTC.

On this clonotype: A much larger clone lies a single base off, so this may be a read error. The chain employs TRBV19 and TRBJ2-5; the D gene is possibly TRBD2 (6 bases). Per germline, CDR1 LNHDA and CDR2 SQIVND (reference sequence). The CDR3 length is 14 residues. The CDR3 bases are TGTGACAGTAGTGTCGCGGGGAACCAAGAGACCCAGTACTTC. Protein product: CDSSVAGNQETQYF.

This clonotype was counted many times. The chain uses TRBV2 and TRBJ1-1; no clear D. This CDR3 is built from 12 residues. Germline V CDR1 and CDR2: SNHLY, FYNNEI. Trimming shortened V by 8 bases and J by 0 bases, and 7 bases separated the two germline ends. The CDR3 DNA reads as TGTGCCAGCCGAGGCGTGAACACTGAAGCTTTCTTT. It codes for CASRGVNTEAFF.

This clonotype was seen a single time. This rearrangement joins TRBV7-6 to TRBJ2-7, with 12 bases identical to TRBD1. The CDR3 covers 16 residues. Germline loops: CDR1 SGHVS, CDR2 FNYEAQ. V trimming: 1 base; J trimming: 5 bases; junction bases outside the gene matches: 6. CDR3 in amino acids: CASSLGVGTGGDEQYF. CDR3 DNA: TGTGCCAGCAGCTTAGGCGTCGGGACAGGGGGCGACGAGCAGTACTTC. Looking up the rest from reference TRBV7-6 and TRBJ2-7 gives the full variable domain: GAGVSQSPRYKVTKRGQDVALRCDPISGHVSLYWYRQALGQGPEFLTYFNYEAQQDKSGLPNDRFSAERPEGSISTLTIQRTEQRDSAMYRCASSLGVGTGGDEQYFGPGTRLTVT.